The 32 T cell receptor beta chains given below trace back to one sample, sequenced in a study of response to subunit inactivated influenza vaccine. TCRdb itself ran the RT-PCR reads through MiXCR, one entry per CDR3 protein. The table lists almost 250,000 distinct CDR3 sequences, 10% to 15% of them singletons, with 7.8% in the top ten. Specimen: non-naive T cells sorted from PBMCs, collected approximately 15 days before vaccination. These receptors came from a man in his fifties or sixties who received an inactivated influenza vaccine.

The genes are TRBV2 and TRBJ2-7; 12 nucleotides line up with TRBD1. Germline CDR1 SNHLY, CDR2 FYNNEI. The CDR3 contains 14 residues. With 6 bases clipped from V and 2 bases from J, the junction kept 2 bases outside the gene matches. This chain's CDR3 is CASRRDRGPYEQYF. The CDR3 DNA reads TGTGCCAGCAGGAGGGACAGGGGGCCCTACGAGCAGTACTTC.

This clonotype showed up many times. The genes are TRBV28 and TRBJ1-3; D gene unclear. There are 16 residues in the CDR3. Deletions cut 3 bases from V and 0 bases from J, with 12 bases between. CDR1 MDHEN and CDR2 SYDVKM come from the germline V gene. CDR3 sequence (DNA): TGTGCCAGCAGTTTCCTTAGAGGACTCTCTGGAAACACCATATATTTT. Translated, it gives CASSFLRGLSGNTIYF.

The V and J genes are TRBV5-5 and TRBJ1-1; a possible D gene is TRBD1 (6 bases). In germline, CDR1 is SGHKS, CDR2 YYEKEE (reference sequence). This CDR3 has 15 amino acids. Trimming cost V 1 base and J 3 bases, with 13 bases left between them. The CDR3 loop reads CASSLLAGADTEAFF. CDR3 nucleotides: TGTGCCAGCAGCTTGCTAGCAGGGGCAGACACTGAAGCTTTCTTT.

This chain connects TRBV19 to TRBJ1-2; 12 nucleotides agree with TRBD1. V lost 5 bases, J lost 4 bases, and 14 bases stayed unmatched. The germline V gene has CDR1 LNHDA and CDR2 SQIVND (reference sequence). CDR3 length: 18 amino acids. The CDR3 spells CASSALPGQGARAYGYTF. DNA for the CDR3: TGTGCCAGTAGTGCCTTACCGGGACAGGGGGCGCGCGCCTATGGCTACACCTTC. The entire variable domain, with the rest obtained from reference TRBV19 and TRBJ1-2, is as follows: DGGITQSPKYLFRKEGQNVTLSCEQNLNHDAMYWYRQDPGQGLRLIYYSQIVNDFQKGDIAEGYSVSREKKESFPLTVTSAQKNPTAFYLCASSALPGQGARAYGYTFGSGTRLTVV.

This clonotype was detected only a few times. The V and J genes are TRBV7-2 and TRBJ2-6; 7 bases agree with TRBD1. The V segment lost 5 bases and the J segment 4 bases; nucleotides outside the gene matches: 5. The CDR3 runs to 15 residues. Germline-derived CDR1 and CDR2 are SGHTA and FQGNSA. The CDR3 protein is CASSHTGVGANVLTF. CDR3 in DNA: TGTGCCAGCAGCCATACAGGGGTCGGGGCCAACGTCCTGACTTTC.

CDR3 protein: CASSIDRGGTEAFF. In DNA form, the CDR3 reads TGTGCCAGTAGTATAGATCGGGGGGGCACTGAAGCTTTCTTT. This chain uses TRBV19 with TRBJ1-1; D is possibly TRBD1 (5 bases). Between the trimmed V and J ends, which lost 0 bases and 4 bases, there was a span of 9 bases. The CDR3 length is 14 residues. CDR1 is LNHDA, CDR2 SQIVND, per germline (reference sequence).

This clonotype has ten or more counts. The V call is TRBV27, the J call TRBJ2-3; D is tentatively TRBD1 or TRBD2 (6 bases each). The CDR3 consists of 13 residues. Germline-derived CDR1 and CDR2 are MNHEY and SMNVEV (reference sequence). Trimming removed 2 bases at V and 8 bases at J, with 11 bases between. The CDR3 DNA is TGTGCCAGCAGTTTAAGGGGGGCGGGTACGCAGTATTTT. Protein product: CASSLRGAGTQYF.

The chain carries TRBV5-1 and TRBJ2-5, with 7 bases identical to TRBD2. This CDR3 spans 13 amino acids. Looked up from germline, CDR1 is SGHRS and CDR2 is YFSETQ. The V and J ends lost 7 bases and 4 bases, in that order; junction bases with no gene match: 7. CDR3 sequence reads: CASALGGGETQYF. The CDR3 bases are TGCGCCAGCGCACTGGGGGGGGGAGAGACCCAGTACTTC.

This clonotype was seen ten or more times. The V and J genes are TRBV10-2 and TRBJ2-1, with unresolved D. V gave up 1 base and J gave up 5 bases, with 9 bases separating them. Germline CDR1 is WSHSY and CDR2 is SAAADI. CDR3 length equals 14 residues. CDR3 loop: CASSEFRANNEQFF. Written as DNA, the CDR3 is TGCGCCAGCAGTGAGTTTAGGGCAAACAATGAGCAGTTCTTC.

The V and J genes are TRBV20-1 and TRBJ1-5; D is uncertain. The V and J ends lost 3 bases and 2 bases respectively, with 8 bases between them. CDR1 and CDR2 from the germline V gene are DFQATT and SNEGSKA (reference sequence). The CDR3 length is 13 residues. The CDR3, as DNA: TGCAGTGCTAGGGAATCGGGCAATCAGCCCCAGCATTTT. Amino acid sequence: CSARESGNQPQHF.

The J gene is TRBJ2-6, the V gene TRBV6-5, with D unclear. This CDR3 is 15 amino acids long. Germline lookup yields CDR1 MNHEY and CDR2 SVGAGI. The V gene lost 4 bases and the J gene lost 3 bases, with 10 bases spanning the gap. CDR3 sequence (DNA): TGTGCCAGCAGTTCCCTTGTAGGTGGGGCCAACGTCCTGACTTTC. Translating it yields CASSSLVGGANVLTF.

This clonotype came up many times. The CDR3 here is CASKPSSGANVLTF. DNA for the CDR3: TGTGCCAGCAAGCCTAGCTCTGGGGCCAACGTCCTGACTTTC. This chain uses TRBV12-3 or TRBV12-4 with TRBJ2-6; no reliable D call. The CDR3 covers 14 residues. V lost 7 bases and J lost 0, with 7 bases in between.

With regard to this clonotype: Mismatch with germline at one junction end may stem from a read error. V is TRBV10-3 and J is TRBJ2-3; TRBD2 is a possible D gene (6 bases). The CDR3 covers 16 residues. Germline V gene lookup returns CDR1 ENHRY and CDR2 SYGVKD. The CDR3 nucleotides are TGTGCCATCAGGCGAGGGGACGGGAGAGCCGCAGAAACGCAGTATTTT. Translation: CAIRRGDGRAAETQYF.

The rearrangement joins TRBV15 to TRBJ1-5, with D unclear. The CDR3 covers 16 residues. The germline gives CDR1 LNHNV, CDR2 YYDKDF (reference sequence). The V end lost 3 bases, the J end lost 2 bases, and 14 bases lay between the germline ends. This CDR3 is CATSSSQTFGNQPQHF. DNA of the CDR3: TGTGCCACCAGCAGTTCACAGACATTCGGCAATCAGCCCCAGCATTTT. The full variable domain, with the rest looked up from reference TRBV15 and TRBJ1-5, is DAMVIQNPRYQVTQFGKPVTLSCSQTLNHNVMYWYQQKSSQAPKLLFHYYDKDFNNEADTPDNFQSRRPNTSFCFLDIRSPGLGDTAMYLCATSSSQTFGNQPQHFGDGTRLSIL.

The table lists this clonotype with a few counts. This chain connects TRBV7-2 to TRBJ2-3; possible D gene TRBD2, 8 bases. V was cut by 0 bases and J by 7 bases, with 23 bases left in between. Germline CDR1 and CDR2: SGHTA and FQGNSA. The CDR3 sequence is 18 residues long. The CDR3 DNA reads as TGTGCCAGCAGCTTAGCAGGGGGCTCGCGGGGGGTTTTTAATACGCAGTATTTT. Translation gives CASSLAGGSRGVFNTQYF.

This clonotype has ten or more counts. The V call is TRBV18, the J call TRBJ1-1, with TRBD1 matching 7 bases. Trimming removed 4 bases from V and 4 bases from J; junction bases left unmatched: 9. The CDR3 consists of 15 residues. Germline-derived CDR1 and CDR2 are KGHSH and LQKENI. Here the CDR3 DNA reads TGTGCCAGCTCACGAAACAGGGGAGTGGGCACTGAAGCTTTCTTT. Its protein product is CASSRNRGVGTEAFF.

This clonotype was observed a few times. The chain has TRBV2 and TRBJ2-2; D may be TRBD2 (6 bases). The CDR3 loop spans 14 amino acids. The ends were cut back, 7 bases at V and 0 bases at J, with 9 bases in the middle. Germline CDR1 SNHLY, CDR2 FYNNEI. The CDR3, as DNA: TGTGCCAGCATCGGGGGATCGAACACCGGGGAGCTGTTTTTT. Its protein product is CASIGGSNTGELFF.

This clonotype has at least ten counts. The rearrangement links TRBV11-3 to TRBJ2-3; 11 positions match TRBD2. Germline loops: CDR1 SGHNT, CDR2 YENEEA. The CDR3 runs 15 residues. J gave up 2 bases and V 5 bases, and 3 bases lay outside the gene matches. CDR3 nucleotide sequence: TGTGCCAGCAGCCCTAGCGGGAGGACCACAGATACGCAGTATTTT. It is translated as CASSPSGRTTDTQYF.

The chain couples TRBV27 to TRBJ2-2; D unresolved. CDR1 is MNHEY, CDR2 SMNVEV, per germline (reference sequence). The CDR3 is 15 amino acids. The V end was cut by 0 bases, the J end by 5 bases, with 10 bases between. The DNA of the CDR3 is TGTGCCAGCAGTTTATCGGGCCTTCAGACCGGGGAGCTGTTTTTT. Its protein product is CASSLSGLQTGELFF.

Written as DNA, the CDR3 is TGTGCCAGCCATCGAGGAGGTTATGAGCAGTTCTTC. Protein: CASHRGGYEQFF. The chain couples TRBV7-2 to TRBJ2-1, with a weak D call TRBD2 (5 bases). This CDR3 is built from 12 residues. Trimming cost V 8 bases and J 8 bases, with 13 bases left between them. The germline CDR1 and CDR2 sequences are SGHTA and FQGNSA.

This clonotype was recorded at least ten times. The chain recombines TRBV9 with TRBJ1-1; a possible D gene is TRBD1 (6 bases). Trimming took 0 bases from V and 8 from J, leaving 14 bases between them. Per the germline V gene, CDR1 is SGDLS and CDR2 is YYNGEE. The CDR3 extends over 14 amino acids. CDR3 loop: CASSVAGGGREAFF. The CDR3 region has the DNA TGTGCCAGCAGCGTAGCCGGTGGGGGCAGAGAAGCTTTCTTT.

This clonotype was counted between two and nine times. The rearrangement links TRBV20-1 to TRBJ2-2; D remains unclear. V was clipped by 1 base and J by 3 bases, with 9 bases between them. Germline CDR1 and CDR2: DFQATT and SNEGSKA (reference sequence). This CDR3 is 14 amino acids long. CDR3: CSARGPNDTGELFF. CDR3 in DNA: TGCAGTGCTAGAGGGCCAAACGACACCGGGGAGCTGTTTTTT.

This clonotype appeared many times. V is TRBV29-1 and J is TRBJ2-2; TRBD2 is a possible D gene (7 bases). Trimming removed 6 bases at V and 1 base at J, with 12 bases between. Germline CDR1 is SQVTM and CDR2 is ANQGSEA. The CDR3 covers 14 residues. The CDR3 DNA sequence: TGCAGCGTGAAGGGGGGGTGGAACACCGGGGAGCTGTTTTTT. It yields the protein CSVKGGWNTGELFF.

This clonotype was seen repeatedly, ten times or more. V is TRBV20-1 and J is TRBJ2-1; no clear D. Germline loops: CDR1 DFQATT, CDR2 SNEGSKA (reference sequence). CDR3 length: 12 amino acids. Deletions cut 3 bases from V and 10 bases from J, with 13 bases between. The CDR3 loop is CSASLRPREQFF. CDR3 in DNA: TGCAGTGCTAGTTTACGTCCGCGCGAGCAGTTCTTC.

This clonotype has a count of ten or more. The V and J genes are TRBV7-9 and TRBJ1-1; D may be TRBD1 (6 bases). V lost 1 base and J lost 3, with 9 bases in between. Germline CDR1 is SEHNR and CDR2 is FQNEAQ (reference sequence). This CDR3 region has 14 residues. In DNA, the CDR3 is TGTGCCAGCAGCTTAGGGGCAGGGGACACTGAAGCTTTCTTT. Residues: CASSLGAGDTEAFF.

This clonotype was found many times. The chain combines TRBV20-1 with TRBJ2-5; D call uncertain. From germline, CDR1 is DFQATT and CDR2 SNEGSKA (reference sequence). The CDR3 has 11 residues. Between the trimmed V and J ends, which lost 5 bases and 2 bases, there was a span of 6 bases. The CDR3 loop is CSAFNQETQYF. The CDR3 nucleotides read TGCAGTGCTTTTAATCAAGAGACCCAGTACTTC.

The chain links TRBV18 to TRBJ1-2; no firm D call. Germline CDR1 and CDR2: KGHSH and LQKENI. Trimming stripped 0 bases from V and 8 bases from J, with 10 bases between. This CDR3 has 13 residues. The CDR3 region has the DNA TGTGCCAGCTCACCACCGCTTTCCGGCGGCTACACCTTC. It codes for CASSPPLSGGYTF.

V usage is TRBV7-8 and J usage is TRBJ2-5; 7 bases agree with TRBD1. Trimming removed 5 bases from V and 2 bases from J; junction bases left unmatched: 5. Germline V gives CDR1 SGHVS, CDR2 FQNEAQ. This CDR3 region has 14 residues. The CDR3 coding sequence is TGTGCCAGCAGCCCCCGGGACAGACAAGAGACCCAGTACTTC. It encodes CASSPRDRQETQYF.

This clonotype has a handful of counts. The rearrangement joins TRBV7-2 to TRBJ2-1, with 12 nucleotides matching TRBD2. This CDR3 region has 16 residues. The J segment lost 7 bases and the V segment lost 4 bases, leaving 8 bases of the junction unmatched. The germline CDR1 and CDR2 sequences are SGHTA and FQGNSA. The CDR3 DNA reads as TGTGCCAGCAGCTCCCAGACTAGCGGGAGTTTAAATGAGCAGTTCTTC. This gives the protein CASSSQTSGSLNEQFF.

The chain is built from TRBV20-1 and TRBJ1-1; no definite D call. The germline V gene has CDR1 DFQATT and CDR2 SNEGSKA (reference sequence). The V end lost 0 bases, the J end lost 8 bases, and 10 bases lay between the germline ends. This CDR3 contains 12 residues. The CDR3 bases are TGCAGTGCTAGAGATAATTGGTCAGAAGCTTTCTTT. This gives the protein CSARDNWSEAFF.

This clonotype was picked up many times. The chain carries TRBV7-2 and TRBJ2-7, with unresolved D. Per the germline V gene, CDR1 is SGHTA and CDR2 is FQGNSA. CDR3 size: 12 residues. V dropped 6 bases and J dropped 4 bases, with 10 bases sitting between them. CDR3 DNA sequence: TGTGCCAGCAGAGACCCTAGATACGAGCAGTACTTC. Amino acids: CASRDPRYEQYF. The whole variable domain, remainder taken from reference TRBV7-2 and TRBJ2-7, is GAGVSQSPSNKVTEKGKDVELRCDPISGHTALYWYRQSLGQGLEFLIYFQGNSAPDKSGLPSDRFSAERTGGSVSTLTIQRTQQEDSAVYLCASRDPRYEQYFGPGTRLTVT.

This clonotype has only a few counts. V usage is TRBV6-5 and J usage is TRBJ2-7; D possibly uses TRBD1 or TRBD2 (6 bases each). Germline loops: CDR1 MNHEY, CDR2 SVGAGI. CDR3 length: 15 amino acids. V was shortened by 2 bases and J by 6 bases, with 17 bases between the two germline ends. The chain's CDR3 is CASSYPLGHSGEQYF. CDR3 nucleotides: TGTGCCAGCAGTTACCCACTGGGACATAGCGGCGAGCAGTACTTC.